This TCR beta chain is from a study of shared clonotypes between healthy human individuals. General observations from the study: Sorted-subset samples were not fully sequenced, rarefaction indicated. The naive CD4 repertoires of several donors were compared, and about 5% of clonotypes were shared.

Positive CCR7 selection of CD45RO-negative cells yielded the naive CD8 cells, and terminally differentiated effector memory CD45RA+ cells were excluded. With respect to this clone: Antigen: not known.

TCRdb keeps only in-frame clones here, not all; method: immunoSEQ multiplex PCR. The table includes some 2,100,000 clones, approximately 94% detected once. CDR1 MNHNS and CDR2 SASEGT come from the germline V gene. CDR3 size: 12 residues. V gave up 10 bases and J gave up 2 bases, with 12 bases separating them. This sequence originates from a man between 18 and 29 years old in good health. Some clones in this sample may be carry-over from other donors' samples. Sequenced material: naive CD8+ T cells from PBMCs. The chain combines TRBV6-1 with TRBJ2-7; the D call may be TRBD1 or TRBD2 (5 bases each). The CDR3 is CATRDGAYEQYF. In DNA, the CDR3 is TGTGCCACCCGGGACGGAGCCTACGAGCAGTACTTC.